This T cell receptor (beta chain) was sequenced for a study of blood T cell repertoires in COVID-19. Data came from immunoSEQ multiplex PCR; TCRdb stores just in-frame clones and leaves some out. The sample lists 120,000 to 150,000 clones; around 87% were seen once. The sample comprised peripheral blood. The sequence was obtained from a man in his fifties who had recovered from COVID-19.

CDR3 bases: TGTGCCAGCACTAAGGACAGGGTCACTGAAGCTTTCTTT. It encodes CASTKDRVTEAFF. This chain links TRBV12-3 or TRBV12-4 with TRBJ1-1; 8 bases agree with TRBD1. The CDR3 sequence is 13 residues long. J gave up 4 bases and V 7 bases, and 5 bases lay outside the gene matches.